These 18 T cell receptor beta chains came from one sample sequenced in a study of blood T cell repertoires in COVID-19. Produced via immunoSEQ multiplex PCR; TCRdb's table is partial and in-frame only. Found here are roughly 75,000 clones, 80% to 95% of them singletons; the top ten hold 6.9%. Sequencing used peripheral blood. The source is a human donor in a cohort sampled during active COVID-19.

The rearrangement links TRBV7-9 to TRBJ2-7; 8 nucleotides agree with TRBD2. Germline CDR1 reads SEHNR; CDR2 reads FQNEAQ (reference sequence). The CDR3 sequence is 13 residues long. V was pared by 4 bases and J by 5 bases, with 4 bases of the junction left unmatched. The CDR3 bases are TGTGCCAGCAGCTCCGGACTAGCCCACGAGCAGTACTTC. Protein sequence: CASSSGLAHEQYF.

This clone was observed once. This rearrangement joins TRBV6-1 to TRBJ2-3; 9 nucleotides align to TRBD2. This CDR3 has 16 amino acids. The V segment lost 0 bases and the J segment 4 bases; nucleotides outside the gene matches: 5. The V gene's germline CDR1 is MNHNS and CDR2 SASEGT. Here the CDR3 reads CASSEARGGQADTQYF. In nucleotides, the CDR3 is TGTGCCAGCAGTGAAGCGCGGGGGGGCCAAGCAGATACGCAGTATTTT.

The genes are TRBV5-1 and TRBJ2-3, with 9 positions matching TRBD2. The ends lost 4 bases at V and 1 base at J; junction bases unmatched: 7. The germline V gene has CDR1 SGHRS and CDR2 YFSETQ. The CDR3 runs 16 residues. Written as DNA, the CDR3 is TGCGCCAGCAGCCCGCCGGCTAGCGGGGGCACAGATACGCAGTATTTT. This codes for CASSPPASGGTDTQYF.

The chain employs TRBV19 and TRBJ1-1; TRBD1 agrees at 10 bases. CDR1 is LNHDA and CDR2 is SQIVND in the germline V gene (reference sequence). CDR3 length equals 14 residues. V shed 5 bases and J 5 bases; nucleotides not matched to a gene: 5. The CDR3 nucleotides read TGTGCCAGTAGTCACAGACAGGGGGCTACTGAAGCTTTCTTT. As protein: CASSHRQGATEAFF.

For the CDR3, the DNA is TGCGCCAGCAGCTTGGTGGGGGGAGGAATTAACGTCCTGACTTTC. Translation: CASSLVGGGINVLTF. The V and J genes are TRBV5-1 and TRBJ2-6; D is possibly TRBD2 (6 bases). V gave up 0 bases and J gave up 10 bases, with 14 bases separating them. The V gene's germline CDR1 is SGHRS and CDR2 YFSETQ. This CDR3 is 15 amino acids long.

This chain joins TRBV10-1 and TRBJ2-6; a weak D match, TRBD1 (5 bases). CDR3 length: 14 residues. The germline gives CDR1 WNHNN, CDR2 SYGVQD (reference sequence). Between the trimmed V and J ends, which lost 6 bases and 0 bases, there was a span of 6 bases. CDR3 residues: CASSDSSGANVLTF. The CDR3 nucleotides read TGCGCCAGCAGCGACAGCTCTGGGGCCAACGTCCTGACTTTC.

The CDR3 DNA is TGTGCCAGCACCCAAGAGGAGGTCACGGGGGGCACTGAAGCTTTCTTT. As protein: CASTQEEVTGGTEAFF. The chain combines TRBV28 with TRBJ1-1, with a weak D call TRBD1 (5 bases). The ends were cut back, 7 bases at V and 4 bases at J, with 22 bases in the middle. Germline CDR1 MDHEN, CDR2 SYDVKM. The CDR3 has 16 residues. Complete variable domain (other parts from reference TRBV28 and TRBJ1-1): DVKVTQSSRYLVKRTGEKVFLECVQDMDHENMFWYRQDPGLGLRLIYFSYDVKMKEKGDIPEGYSVSREKKERFSLILESASTNQTSMYLCASTQEEVTGGTEAFFGQGTRLTVV.

The gene calls are TRBV18 and TRBJ1-6; 7 nucleotides agree with TRBD1. CDR3 length: 14 residues. V was clipped by 6 bases and J by 5 bases; unmatched bases: 4. In germline, CDR1 is KGHSH, CDR2 LQKENI. The CDR3: CASSRDSNNSPLHF. The CDR3 nucleotides are TGTGCCAGCTCGCGGGACAGTAATAATTCACCCCTCCACTTT.

The chain recombines TRBV7-8 with TRBJ2-7; TRBD1 might be the D (6 bases). The CDR3 covers 15 residues. CDR1 SGHVS and CDR2 FQNEAQ come from the germline V gene. V was trimmed by 1 base and J by 9 bases, leaving 19 bases between them. CDR3 sequence (DNA): TGTGCCAGCAGCTTAGGAGGGCAGGGGCTAGGTGGGCAGTACTTC. It codes for CASSLGGQGLGGQYF. The full variable domain, in which reference TRBV7-8 and TRBJ2-7 provide the parts outside the CDR3, is GAGVSQSPRYKVAKRGQDVALRCDPISGHVSLFWYQQALGQGPEFLTYFQNEAQLDKSGLPSDRFFAERPEGSVSTLKIQRTQQEDSAVYLCASSLGGQGLGGQYFGPGTRLTVT.

The chain links TRBV5-1 to TRBJ2-3; D possibly corresponds to TRBD2 (6 bases). This CDR3 region has 14 residues. Germline V lookup: CDR1 SGHRS, CDR2 YFSETQ. Trimming took off 7 bases at V and 1 base at J, with 13 bases between the two ends. In DNA form, the CDR3 reads TGCGCCAGCCGCGGGGAGGTCGGCACAGATACGCAGTATTTT. Protein product: CASRGEVGTDTQYF.

The rearrangement uses TRBV11-2 and TRBJ2-7; D is undetermined. This CDR3 is built from 13 residues. V was shortened by 4 bases and J by 3 bases, with 10 bases between the two germline ends. In germline, CDR1 is SGHAT, CDR2 FQNNGV. CDR3 protein: CASSSTRNYEQYF. The CDR3 DNA follows: TGTGCCAGCAGCTCCACTCGAAACTACGAGCAGTACTTC.

The gene calls are TRBV10-2 and TRBJ1-6; D ambiguous. V lost 6 bases to trimming and J lost 9 bases, with 21 bases between them. This CDR3 is built from 16 residues. Per germline, CDR1 WSHSY and CDR2 SAAADI. DNA for the CDR3: TGCGCCAGCAGGGACTCTTTGGCCCGGGAGGGTTCACCCCTCCACTTT. This gives the protein CASRDSLAREGSPLHF.

This chain links TRBV2 with TRBJ1-2; 7 bases agree with TRBD1. The CDR3 totals 15 residues. The V segment lost 4 bases and the J segment 0 bases; nucleotides outside the gene matches: 5. Germline-derived CDR1 and CDR2 are SNHLY and FYNNEI. In DNA, the CDR3 is TGTGCCAGCAGTGTTAGGACAGGCGCTAACTATGGCTACACCTTC. This codes for CASSVRTGANYGYTF.

The chain recombines TRBV9 with TRBJ2-1; D gene unclear. CDR1 SGDLS and CDR2 YYNGEE come from the germline V gene. Trimming shortened V by 0 bases and J by 1 base, and 8 bases separated the two germline ends. The CDR3 is 15 residues long. The CDR3: CASSVGTTSYNEQFF. CDR3 DNA sequence: TGTGCCAGCAGCGTAGGAACTACATCCTACAATGAGCAGTTCTTC. The full variable domain, rest sourced from reference TRBV9 and TRBJ2-1, is DSGVTQTPKHLITATGQRVTLRCSPRSGDLSVYWYQQSLDQGLQFLIQYYNGEERAKGNILERFSAQQFPDLHSELNLSSLELGDSALYFCASSVGTTSYNEQFFGPGTRLTVL.

The chain links TRBV2 to TRBJ2-1; a weak D match, TRBD2 (5 bases). Trimming left V 8 bases short and J 1 base short, with 21 bases between. The CDR3 length is 17 residues. CDR1 SNHLY and CDR2 FYNNEI come from the germline V gene. Here the CDR3 DNA reads TGTGCCAGCCCGGGCTCGTCTATTGGCGGGTCCTACAATGAGCAGTTCTTC. Translated: CASPGSSIGGSYNEQFF.

This rearrangement joins TRBV5-1 to TRBJ1-6, with a weak D call TRBD1 (6 bases). The V end lost 2 bases, the J end lost 5 bases, and 8 bases lay between the germline ends. This CDR3 is 14 amino acids long. Germline-derived CDR1 and CDR2 are SGHRS and YFSETQ. The DNA for the CDR3 is TGCGCCAGCAGCTTAGGGGGAGATAATTCACCCCTCCACTTT. Its protein is CASSLGGDNSPLHF.

The chain joins TRBV2 to TRBJ2-3; 10 bases line up with TRBD2. V was clipped by 1 base and J by 3 bases; unmatched bases: 4. The CDR3 spans 16 residues. Germline V gives CDR1 SNHLY, CDR2 FYNNEI. CDR3 DNA: TGTGCCAGCAGTGAAGGTAGCGGGGGGAGAACAGATACGCAGTATTTT. It yields the protein CASSEGSGGRTDTQYF.

The rearrangement joins TRBV6-2 or TRBV6-3 to TRBJ2-5; maybe TRBD1 (6 bases). Trimming took 6 bases from V and 1 from J, leaving 12 bases between them. CDR1 and CDR2 (germline): MNHEY, SVGEGT. The CDR3 runs to 14 residues. Written as DNA, the CDR3 is TGTGCCAGCAGCCCACGCAGGGGCCAAGAGACCCAGTACTTC. This sequence encodes CASSPRRGQETQYF.